This TCR beta chain was retrieved from a study of cytomegalovirus exposure and HLA in healthy donors. A multiplex PCR was run with 60 Vbeta primers and 13 Jbeta primers. The repertoire was sequenced with immunoSEQ multiplex PCR; TCRdb's copy has only in-frame clones and lacks some. The profile shows 130,000 to 150,000 clones, roughly 80% of them singletons. V lost 0 bases and J 2 bases, leaving 14 bases between the germline ends. The CDR3 covers 16 residues. The germline V gene encodes CDR1 SGHRS and CDR2 YFSETQ. This TCR was sampled from a woman under 40 in good health and CMV-seronegative. Sample: PBMCs. The chain couples TRBV5-1 to TRBJ1-1; TRBD1 is a possible D gene (5 bases). The CDR3 DNA is TGCGCCAGCAGCTTGGGTATTACAGGAACCAACACTGAAGCTTTCTTT. This gives the protein CASSLGITGTNTEAFF.